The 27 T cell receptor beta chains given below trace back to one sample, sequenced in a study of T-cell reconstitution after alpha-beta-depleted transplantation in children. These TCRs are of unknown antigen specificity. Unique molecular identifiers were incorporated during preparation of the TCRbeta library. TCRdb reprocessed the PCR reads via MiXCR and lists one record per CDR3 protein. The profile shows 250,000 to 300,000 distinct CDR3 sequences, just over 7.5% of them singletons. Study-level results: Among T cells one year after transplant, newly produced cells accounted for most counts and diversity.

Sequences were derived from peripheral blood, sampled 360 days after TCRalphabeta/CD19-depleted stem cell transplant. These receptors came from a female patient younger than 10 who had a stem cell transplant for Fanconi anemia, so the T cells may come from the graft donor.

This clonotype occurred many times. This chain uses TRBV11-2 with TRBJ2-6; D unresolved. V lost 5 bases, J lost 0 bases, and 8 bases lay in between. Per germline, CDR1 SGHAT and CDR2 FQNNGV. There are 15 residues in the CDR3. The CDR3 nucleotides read TGTGCCAGCAGCCCGATCCACTCTGGGGCCAACGTCCTGACTTTC. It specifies CASSPIHSGANVLTF.

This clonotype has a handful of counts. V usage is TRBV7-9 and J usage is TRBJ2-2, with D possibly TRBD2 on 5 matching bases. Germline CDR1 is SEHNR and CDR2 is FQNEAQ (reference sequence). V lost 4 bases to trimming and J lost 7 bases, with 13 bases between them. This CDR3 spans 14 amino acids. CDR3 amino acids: CASSWQERIGELFF. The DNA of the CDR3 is TGTGCCAGCAGCTGGCAGGAGCGGATCGGGGAGCTGTTTTTT.

CDR3: CASSYRDPYREQFF. The CDR3 bases are TGTGCCAGCAGCTACCGCGACCCCTATCGAGAGCAGTTCTTC. This sequence joins TRBV7-8 and TRBJ2-1; D not certain. V was shortened by 4 bases and J by 10 bases, with 17 bases between the two germline ends. CDR3 length: 14 amino acids. Germline V gene lookup returns CDR1 SGHVS and CDR2 FQNEAQ.

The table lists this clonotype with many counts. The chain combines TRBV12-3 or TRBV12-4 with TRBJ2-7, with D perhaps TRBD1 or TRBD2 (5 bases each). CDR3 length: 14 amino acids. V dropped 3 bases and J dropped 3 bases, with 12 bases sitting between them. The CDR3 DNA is TGTGCCAGCAGTTTTCTGGGGACCTTCTACGAGCAGTACTTC. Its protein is CASSFLGTFYEQYF.

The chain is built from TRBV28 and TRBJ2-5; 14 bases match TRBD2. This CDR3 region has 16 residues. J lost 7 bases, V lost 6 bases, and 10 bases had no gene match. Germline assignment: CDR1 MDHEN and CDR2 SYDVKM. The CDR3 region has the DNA TGTGCCAGCAGCCCATGGACTAGCGGGGGGCTTGCGACCCAGTACTTC. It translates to CASSPWTSGGLATQYF. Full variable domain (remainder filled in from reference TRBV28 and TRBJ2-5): DVKVTQSSRYLVKRTGEKVFLECVQDMDHENMFWYRQDPGLGLRLIYFSYDVKMKEKGDIPEGYSVSREKKERFSLILESASTNQTSMYLCASSPWTSGGLATQYFGPGTRLLVL.

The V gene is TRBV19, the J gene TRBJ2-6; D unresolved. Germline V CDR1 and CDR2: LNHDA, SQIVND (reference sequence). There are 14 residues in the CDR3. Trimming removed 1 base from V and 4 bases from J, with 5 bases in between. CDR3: CASSIVGGANVLTF. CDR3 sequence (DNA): TGTGCCAGTAGTATAGTGGGGGGGGCCAACGTCCTGACTTTC.

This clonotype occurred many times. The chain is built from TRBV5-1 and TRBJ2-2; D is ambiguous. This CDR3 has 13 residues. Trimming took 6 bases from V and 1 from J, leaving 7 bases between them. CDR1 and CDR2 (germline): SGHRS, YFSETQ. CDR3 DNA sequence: TGCGCCAGCACCCCAAGGAACACCGGGGAGCTGTTTTTT. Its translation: CASTPRNTGELFF.

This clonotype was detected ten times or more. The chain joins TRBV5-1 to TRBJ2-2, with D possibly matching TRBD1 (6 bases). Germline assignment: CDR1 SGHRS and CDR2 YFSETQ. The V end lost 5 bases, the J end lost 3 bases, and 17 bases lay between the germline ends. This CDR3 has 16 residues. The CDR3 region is CASSPVPGVDTGELFF. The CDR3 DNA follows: TGCGCCAGCAGTCCGGTTCCAGGGGTGGACACCGGGGAGCTGTTTTTT.

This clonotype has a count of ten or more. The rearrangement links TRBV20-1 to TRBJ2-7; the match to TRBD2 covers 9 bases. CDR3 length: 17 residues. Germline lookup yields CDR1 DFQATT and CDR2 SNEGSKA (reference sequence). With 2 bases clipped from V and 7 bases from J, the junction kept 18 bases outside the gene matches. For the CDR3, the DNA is TGCAGTGCTAGATTGGCGGCTAGCGGGGCTTTAGGGGGAGAGCAGTACTTC. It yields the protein CSARLAASGALGGEQYF.

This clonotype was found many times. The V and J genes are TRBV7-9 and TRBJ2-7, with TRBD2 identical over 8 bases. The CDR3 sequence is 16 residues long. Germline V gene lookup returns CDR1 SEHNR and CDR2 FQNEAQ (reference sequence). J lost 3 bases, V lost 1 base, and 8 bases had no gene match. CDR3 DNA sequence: TGTGCCAGCAGCTTAGAGAAGGCGGGGGGTCTCTACGAGCAGTACTTC. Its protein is CASSLEKAGGLYEQYF.

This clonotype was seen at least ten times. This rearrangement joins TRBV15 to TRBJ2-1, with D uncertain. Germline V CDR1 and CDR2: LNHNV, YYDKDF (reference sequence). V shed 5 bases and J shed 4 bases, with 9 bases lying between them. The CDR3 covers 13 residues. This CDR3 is CATSARRYNEQFF. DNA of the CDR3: TGTGCCACCAGCGCCCGGAGATACAATGAGCAGTTCTTC.

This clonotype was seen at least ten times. CDR3 DNA: TGTGCCAGCAGTCACGGGACTAGCGGGGCCTACAATGAGCAGTTCTTC. Protein: CASSHGTSGAYNEQFF. The chain links TRBV12-3 or TRBV12-4 to TRBJ2-1, with 13 bases aligning to TRBD2. V shed 5 bases, J shed 2 bases, and the junction held 3 bases outside the gene matches. The CDR3 runs 16 residues.

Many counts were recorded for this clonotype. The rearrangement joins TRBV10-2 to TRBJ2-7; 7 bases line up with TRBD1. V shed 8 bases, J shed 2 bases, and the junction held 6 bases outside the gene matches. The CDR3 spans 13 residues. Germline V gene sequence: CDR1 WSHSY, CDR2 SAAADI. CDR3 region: CASRTGSAYEQYF. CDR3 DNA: TGCGCCAGCCGGACAGGTTCTGCCTACGAGCAGTACTTC.

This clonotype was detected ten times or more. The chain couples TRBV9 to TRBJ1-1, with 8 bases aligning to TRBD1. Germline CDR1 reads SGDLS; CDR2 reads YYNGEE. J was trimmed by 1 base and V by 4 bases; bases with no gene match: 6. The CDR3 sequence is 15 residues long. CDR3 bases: TGTGCCAGCAGCAGATCCACAGGGGGGAACACTGAAGCTTTCTTT. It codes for CASSRSTGGNTEAFF.

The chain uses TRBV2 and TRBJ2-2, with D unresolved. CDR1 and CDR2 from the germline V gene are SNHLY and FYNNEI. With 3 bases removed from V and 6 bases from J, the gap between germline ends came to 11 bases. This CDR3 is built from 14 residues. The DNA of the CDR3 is TGTGCCAGCAGTGATTTGGGGTCGGCCGGGGAGCTGTTTTTT. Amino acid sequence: CASSDLGSAGELFF.

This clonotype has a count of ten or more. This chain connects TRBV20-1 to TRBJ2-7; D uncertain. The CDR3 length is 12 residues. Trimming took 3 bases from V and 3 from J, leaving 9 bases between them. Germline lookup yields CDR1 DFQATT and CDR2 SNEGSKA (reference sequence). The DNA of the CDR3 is TGCAGTGCTAGCCGACTGAACTACGAGCAGTACTTC. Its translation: CSASRLNYEQYF.

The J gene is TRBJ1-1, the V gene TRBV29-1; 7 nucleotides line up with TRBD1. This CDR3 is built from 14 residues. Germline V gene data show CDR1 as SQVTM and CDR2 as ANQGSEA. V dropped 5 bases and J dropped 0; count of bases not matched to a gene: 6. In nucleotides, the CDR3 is TGCAGCGTTTCCCAGGGGGTAATGAACACTGAAGCTTTCTTT. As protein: CSVSQGVMNTEAFF. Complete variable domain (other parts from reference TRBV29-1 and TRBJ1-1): SAVISQKPSRDICQRGTSLTIQCQVDSQVTMMFWYRQQPGQSLTLIATANQGSEATYESGFVIDKFPISRPNLTFSTLTVSNMSPEDSSIYLCSVSQGVMNTEAFFGQGTRLTVV.

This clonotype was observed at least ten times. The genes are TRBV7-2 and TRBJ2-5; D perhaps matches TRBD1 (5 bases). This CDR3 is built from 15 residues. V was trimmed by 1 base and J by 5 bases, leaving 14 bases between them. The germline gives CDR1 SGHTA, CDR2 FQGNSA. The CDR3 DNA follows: TGTGCCAGCAGCTTAGTACCAGGGTACGACGAGACCCAGTACTTC. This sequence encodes CASSLVPGYDETQYF.

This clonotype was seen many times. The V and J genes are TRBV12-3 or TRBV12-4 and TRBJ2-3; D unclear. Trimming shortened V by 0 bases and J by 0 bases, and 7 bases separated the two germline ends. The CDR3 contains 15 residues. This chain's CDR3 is CASSLALRSTDTQYF. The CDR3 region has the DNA TGTGCCAGCAGTTTAGCGCTACGTAGCACAGATACGCAGTATTTT.

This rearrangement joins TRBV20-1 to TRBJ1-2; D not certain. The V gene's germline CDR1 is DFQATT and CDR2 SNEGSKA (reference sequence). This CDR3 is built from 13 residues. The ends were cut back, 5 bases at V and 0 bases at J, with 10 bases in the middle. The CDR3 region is CSADAGTNYGYTF. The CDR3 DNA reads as TGCAGTGCTGACGCCGGGACTAACTATGGCTACACCTTC.

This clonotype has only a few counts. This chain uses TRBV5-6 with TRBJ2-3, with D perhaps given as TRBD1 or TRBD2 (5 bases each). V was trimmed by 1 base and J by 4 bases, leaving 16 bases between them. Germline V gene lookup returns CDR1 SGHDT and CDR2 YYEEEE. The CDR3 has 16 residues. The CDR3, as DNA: TGTGCCAGCAGCTTGAGAGCAGGGCGCGGGCCAGATACGCAGTATTTT. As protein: CASSLRAGRGPDTQYF.

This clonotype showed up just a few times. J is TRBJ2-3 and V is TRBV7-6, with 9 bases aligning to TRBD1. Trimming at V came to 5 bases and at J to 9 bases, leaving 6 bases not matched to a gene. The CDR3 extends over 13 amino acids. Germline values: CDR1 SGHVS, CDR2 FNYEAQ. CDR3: CASSDRDRETQYF. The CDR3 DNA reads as TGTGCCAGCAGCGACCGGGACAGGGAGACGCAGTATTTT.

Written as DNA, the CDR3 is TGTGCCAGCAGGTCCGGCGGTGAGCAGTTCTTC. Translation gives CASRSGGEQFF. The rearrangement joins TRBV2 to TRBJ2-1; no clear D gene. Per the germline V gene, CDR1 is SNHLY and CDR2 is FYNNEI. With 6 bases removed from V and 9 bases from J, the gap between germline ends came to 9 bases. This CDR3 contains 11 residues. The full variable domain, completed using reference TRBV2 and TRBJ2-1, is EPEVTQTPSHQVTQMGQEVILRCVPISNHLYFYWYRQILGQKVEFLVSFYNNEISEKSEIFDDQFSVERPDGSNFTLKIRSTKLEDSAMYFCASRSGGEQFFGPGTRLTVL.

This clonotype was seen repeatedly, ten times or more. The CDR3 DNA reads TGTGCCAGCGGCCGGGACAGCTACAATGAGCAGTTCTTC. This sequence encodes CASGRDSYNEQFF. This rearrangement joins TRBV2 to TRBJ2-1; 7 bases align to TRBD1. Losses at the gene ends were 8 bases for V and 3 bases for J; bases not matched to a gene: 4. There are 13 residues in the CDR3. Germline-derived CDR1 and CDR2 are SNHLY and FYNNEI.

CDR3 DNA: TGTGCCAGCAGCGACCCGGACAAAAGACCCGGGGAGCTGTTTTTT. Protein product: CASSDPDKRPGELFF. V usage is TRBV9 and J usage is TRBJ2-2, with D possibly matching TRBD1 (5 bases). Trimming took off 3 bases at V and 6 bases at J, with 15 bases between the two ends. In germline, CDR1 is SGDLS, CDR2 YYNGEE. This CDR3 is built from 15 residues.

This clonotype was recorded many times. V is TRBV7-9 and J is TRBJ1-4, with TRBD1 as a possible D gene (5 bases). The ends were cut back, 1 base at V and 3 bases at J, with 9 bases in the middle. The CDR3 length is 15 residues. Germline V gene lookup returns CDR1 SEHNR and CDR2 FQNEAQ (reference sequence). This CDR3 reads CASSLVSGPNEKLFF. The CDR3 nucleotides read TGTGCCAGCAGCTTAGTATCGGGGCCTAATGAAAAACTGTTTTTT.

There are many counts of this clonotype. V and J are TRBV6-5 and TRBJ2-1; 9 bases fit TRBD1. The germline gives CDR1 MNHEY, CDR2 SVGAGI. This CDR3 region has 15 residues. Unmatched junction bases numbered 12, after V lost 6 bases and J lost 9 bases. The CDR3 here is CASSLGQGILSEQFF. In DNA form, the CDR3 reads TGTGCCAGCAGCCTAGGACAGGGGATATTGTCTGAGCAGTTCTTC.